A single sample gave rise to the 5 T cell receptor beta chains below, sequenced in a study of blood T cell repertoires in COVID-19. Profiling relied on immunoSEQ multiplex PCR, and the TCRdb table lists in-frame clones only, not all of them. The table shows some 330,000 clones, with roughly four fifths occurring only once. The sequencing sample was made of PBMCs or T cells enriched from blood (not recorded which). These receptor sequences come from a woman aged 45-65 years who had recovered from COVID-19.

CDR3 nucleotide sequence: TGTGCCAGCAGCTTAGTCGGACGGACAGGGGTCGTCAATCAGCCCCAGCATTTT. This gives the protein CASSLVGRTGVVNQPQHF. The rearrangement links TRBV7-9 to TRBJ1-5, with 9 nucleotides matching TRBD1. The junction had 10 bases not matched to a gene; V was cut back by 1 base and J by 3 bases. Germline assignment: CDR1 SEHNR and CDR2 FQNEAQ (reference sequence). This CDR3 has 18 residues.

This clone was seen just once. In DNA form, the CDR3 reads TGCGCCAGCAGCCAAGAAGTTTCAAGCGGGAGGGCTAGCGGGGAGCTGTTTTTT. Its protein is CASSQEVSSGRASGELFF. This chain joins TRBV4-3 and TRBJ2-2, with 10 nucleotides matching TRBD2. With V trimmed by 0 bases and J by 7 bases, 11 bases remained unmatched. The CDR3 consists of 18 residues. CDR1 LGHNA and CDR2 YSLEER come from the germline V gene.

J is TRBJ2-7 and V is TRBV7-2, with TRBD2 identical over 8 bases. The germline gives CDR1 SGHTA, CDR2 FQGNSA. Germline trimming cut 5 bases from V and 1 base from J; bases unmatched to any gene: 4. The CDR3 runs to 14 residues. The CDR3 bases are TGTGCCAGCAGCCGGGGGGGTAGTTCCTACGAGCAGTACTTC. Protein sequence: CASSRGGSSYEQYF.

The V gene is TRBV7-9, the J gene TRBJ1-1, with a tentative D call TRBD1 (5 bases). The CDR3 loop spans 14 amino acids. CDR1 SEHNR and CDR2 FQNEAQ come from the germline V gene (reference sequence). Trimming stripped 1 base from V and 1 base from J, with 7 bases between. CDR3 nucleotides: TGTGCCAGCAGCTTAGTTAGGGGGAACACTGAAGCTTTCTTT. Its protein is CASSLVRGNTEAFF. Based on the CDR3 plus reference TRBV7-9 and TRBJ1-1, the full variable domain is DTGVSQNPRHKITKRGQNVTFRCDPISEHNRLYWYRQTLGQGPEFLTYFQNEAQLEKSRLLSDRFSAERPKGSFSTLEIQRTEQGDSAMYLCASSLVRGNTEAFFGQGTRLTVV.

This clone was found many times. The rearrangement uses TRBV5-6 and TRBJ2-1; 9 nucleotides match TRBD2. V was clipped by 0 bases and J by 0 bases; unmatched bases: 1. The CDR3 consists of 16 residues. CDR1 and CDR2 (germline): SGHDT, YYEEEE. In DNA form, the CDR3 reads TGTGCCAGCAGCTTGGGTAGCGGGAGCTCCTACAATGAGCAGTTCTTC. It codes for CASSLGSGSSYNEQFF. The whole variable domain, remainder taken from reference TRBV5-6 and TRBJ2-1, is DAGVTQSPTHLIKTRGQQVTLRCSPKSGHDTVSWYQQALGQGPQFIFQYYEEEERQRGNFPDRFSGHQFPNYSSELNVNALLLGDSALYLCASSLGSGSSYNEQFFGPGTRLTVL.